The 5 T cell receptor beta chains below come from one sample, sequenced in a study of blood T cell repertoires in COVID-19. This table comes from immunoSEQ multiplex PCR, and its TCRdb copy is limited to in-frame clones, with some not included. The repertoire has about 430,000 clones, 88% of them found once; the top ten carry around 1.5%. Material: PBMCs or T cells enriched from blood (not recorded which). These receptors originate from a woman under 30 who had been exposed to COVID-19.

The rearrangement links TRBV4-1 to TRBJ1-5, with D possibly matching TRBD1 (5 bases). The germline CDR1 and CDR2 sequences are MGHRA and YSYEKL. Trimming removed 0 bases at V and 2 bases at J, with 11 bases between. The CDR3 has 16 amino acids. CDR3 protein: CASSQDRGVGNQPQHF. The CDR3 DNA sequence: TGCGCCAGCAGCCAAGATCGGGGGGTCGGCAATCAGCCCCAGCATTTT.

The CDR3 DNA follows: TGTGCCAGCAGCCCTACGCAACAGGGGACCAACACCTTC. It codes for CASSPTQQGTNTF. The rearrangement links TRBV7-9 to TRBJ1-2; 7 nucleotides line up with TRBD1. Germline assignment: CDR1 SEHNR and CDR2 FQNEAQ (reference sequence). This CDR3 is built from 13 residues. J lost 12 bases, V lost 5 bases, and 12 bases had no gene match.

The chain uses TRBV6-5 and TRBJ2-7; the D gene is possibly TRBD2 (5 bases). Germline V gene data show CDR1 as MNHEY and CDR2 as SVGAGI. V was cut by 7 bases and J by 6 bases, with 16 bases left in between. The length of the CDR3 is 13 residues. Written as DNA, the CDR3 is TGTGCCAGCACCGGCTTTCGAGGAGGCGAGCAGTACTTC. Its protein is CASTGFRGGEQYF.

The chain is built from TRBV28 and TRBJ1-1, with 7 nucleotides matching TRBD1. The CDR3 has 13 residues. The V segment lost 7 bases and the J segment 5 bases; nucleotides outside the gene matches: 7. CDR1 MDHEN and CDR2 SYDVKM come from the germline V gene. CDR3 sequence reads: CASISTGLTEAFF. CDR3 nucleotides: TGTGCCAGCATCTCGACAGGGTTGACTGAAGCTTTCTTT.

CDR3 nucleotides: TGTGCCAGCAGTTTTAGGACCCCGGGGGGGCACAATGAGCAGTTCTTC. It is translated as CASSFRTPGGHNEQFF. The chain links TRBV27 to TRBJ2-1; 8 nucleotides line up with TRBD2. Trimming at V came to 3 bases and at J to 5 bases, leaving 9 bases not matched to a gene. CDR1 and CDR2 from the germline V gene are MNHEY and SMNVEV (reference sequence). CDR3 length: 16 amino acids.